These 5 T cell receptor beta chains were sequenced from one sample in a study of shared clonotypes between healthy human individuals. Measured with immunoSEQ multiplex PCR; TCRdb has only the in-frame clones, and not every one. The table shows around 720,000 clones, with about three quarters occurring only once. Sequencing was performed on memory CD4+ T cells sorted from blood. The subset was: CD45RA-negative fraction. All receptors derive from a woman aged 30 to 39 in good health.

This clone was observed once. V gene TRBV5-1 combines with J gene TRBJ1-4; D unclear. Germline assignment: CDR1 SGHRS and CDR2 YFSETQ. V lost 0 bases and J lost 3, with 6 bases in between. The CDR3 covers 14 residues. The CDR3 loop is CASSLVQSNEKLFF. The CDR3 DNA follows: TGCGCCAGCAGCTTGGTCCAGTCTAATGAAAAACTGTTTTTT.

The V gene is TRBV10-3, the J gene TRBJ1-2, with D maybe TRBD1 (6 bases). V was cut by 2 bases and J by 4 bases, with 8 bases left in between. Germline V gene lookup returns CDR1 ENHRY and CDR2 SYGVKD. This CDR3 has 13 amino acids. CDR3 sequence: CAISEKGGYGYTF. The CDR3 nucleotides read TGTGCCATCAGTGAGAAGGGGGGCTATGGCTACACCTTC.

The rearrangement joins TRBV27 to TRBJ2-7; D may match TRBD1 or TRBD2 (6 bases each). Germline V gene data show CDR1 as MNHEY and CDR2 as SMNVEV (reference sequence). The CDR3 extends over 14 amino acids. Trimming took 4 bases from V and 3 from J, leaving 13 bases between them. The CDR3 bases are TGTGCCAGCAGTTGGAGGGACACAGGCTACGAGCAGTACTTC. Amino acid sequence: CASSWRDTGYEQYF.

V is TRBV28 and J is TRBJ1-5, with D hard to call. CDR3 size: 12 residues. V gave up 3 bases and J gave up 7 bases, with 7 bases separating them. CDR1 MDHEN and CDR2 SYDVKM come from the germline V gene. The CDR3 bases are TGTGCCAGCAGTTTCGGTGGGCAGCCCCAGCATTTT. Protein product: CASSFGGQPQHF.

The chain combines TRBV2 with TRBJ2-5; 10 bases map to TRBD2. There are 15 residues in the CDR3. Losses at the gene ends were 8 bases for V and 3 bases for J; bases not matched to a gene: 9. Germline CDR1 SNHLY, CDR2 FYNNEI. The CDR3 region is CASGDTSGIKETQYF. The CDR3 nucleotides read TGTGCCAGCGGGGACACTAGCGGGATTAAAGAGACCCAGTACTTC.